A selection of T cell receptor beta chains follows, all from one sample in a study of early T cells in non-severe SARS-CoV-2 infection. From the 5' RACE reads, TCRdb called clonotypes with MiXCR, one entry per CDR3 protein. The table shows 90,000 or so distinct CDR3 sequences, with approximately 15% occurring only once. Sequenced: whole blood. Source of these receptors: an adult who was a healthcare worker with PCR-confirmed SARS-CoV-2 infection or an uninfected control (not recorded which). CDR3s include the opening cysteine and the closing phenylalanine or tryptophan. D genes are given only for firm matches. Not all rows give a size; the values are once, few, many and, for expanded clones, a class.

clone_size j_call d_call v_call cdr3_aa cdr3_nt
many TRBJ2-1 NA TRBV2 CASSVEGIEQFF TGTGCCAGCAGTGTGGAGGGGATAGAGCAGTTCTTC
few TRBJ2-7 NA TRBV2 CASSDCCYEQYF TGTGCCAGCAGTGATTGTTGCTACGAGCAGTACTTC
few TRBJ2-1 NA TRBV30 CAWTPSGYFNEQFF TGTGCCTGGACCCCTAGTGGGTATTTCAATGAGCAGTTCTTC
few TRBJ2-1 TRBD2 TRBV11-2 CASSDRTSGYGPNNEQFF TGTGCCAGCAGCGATAGGACTAGCGGGTACGGACCGAACAATGAGCAGTTCTTC
few TRBJ2-1 NA TRBV28 CASGSPGPGVDNEQFF TGTGCCAGCGGATCCCCCGGGCCGGGGGTAGACAATGAGCAGTTCTTC
NA TRBJ1-6 TRBD1 TRBV6-5 CASRGTGSSYNSPLHF TGTGCCAGCAGGGGGACAGGGAGCTCCTATAATTCACCCCTCCACTTT
few TRBJ2-4 NA TRBV12-3/TRBV12-4 CASRPTSLGIQYF TGTGCCAGCAGGCCCACTTCACTTGGCATTCAGTACTTC
NA TRBJ2-3 TRBD2 TRBV7-2 CASSLVTSGSRSTDTQYF TGTGCCAGCAGCTTAGTGACTAGCGGGAGTAGGAGCACAGATACGCAGTATTTT
many TRBJ2-2 NA TRBV6-2/TRBV6-3 CASTPSGGNTGELFF TGTGCCAGCACCCCTTCTGGGGGAAACACCGGGGAGCTGTTTTTT
NA TRBJ1-2 NA TRBV18 CASSPPAILDGYTF TGTGCCAGCTCACCACCTGCTATTCTGGATGGCTACACCTTC
many TRBJ2-5 NA TRBV7-3 CASSLVRRLRETQYF TGTGCCAGCAGCTTAGTCAGGCGGCTTAGGGAGACCCAGTACTTC
NA TRBJ1-2 NA TRBV29-1 CSARGASAETF TGCAGCGCGAGGGGAGCGTCGGCGGAAACCTTC
many TRBJ2-2 NA TRBV7-2 CASSRLQGSYTGELFF TGTGCCAGCAGCCGCCTCCAGGGCAGCTACACCGGGGAGCTGTTTTTT
few TRBJ2-2 TRBD1 TRBV28 CASKPGQGNTGELFF TGTGCCAGCAAGCCGGGACAGGGTAACACCGGGGAGCTGTTTTTT
NA TRBJ2-2 NA TRBV5-1 CASSLGGDGELFF TGCGCCAGCAGCTTGGGAGGAGACGGGGAGCTGTTTTTT
few TRBJ2-2 NA TRBV7-2 CASSLQWTGELFF TGTGCCAGCAGCTTACAGTGGACCGGGGAGCTGTTTTTT
NA TRBJ2-7 NA TRBV7-2 CASSLVLPPSYEQYF TGTGCCAGCAGCTTAGTACTACCACCCTCCTACGAGCAGTACTTC
NA TRBJ2-2 NA TRBV7-3 CASLVRERCFRTETGELFF TGTGCCAGCCTAGTCCGGGAGAGGTGCTTTCGGACAGAGACCGGGGAGCTGTTTTTT
few TRBJ1-5 NA TRBV20-1 CSATGSNQPQHF TGCAGTGCTACTGGTTCTAATCAGCCCCAGCATTTT
few TRBJ2-2 NA TRBV11-3 CASYYSANTGELFF TGTGCCAGCTATTACTCCGCGAACACCGGGGAGCTGTTTTTT
few TRBJ2-3 NA TRBV9 CASSVEGHPTDTQYF TGTGCCAGCAGCGTAGAGGGCCACCCCACAGATACGCAGTATTTT
NA TRBJ1-5 NA TRBV28 CASSLVVSNQPQHF TGTGCCAGCAGTTTAGTAGTAAGCAATCAGCCCCAGCATTTT
few TRBJ2-1 TRBD1 TRBV7-6 CASSLAGGYNEQFF TGTGCCAGCAGCTTGGCAGGGGGTTACAATGAGCAGTTCTTC
NA TRBJ1-6 NA TRBV28 CASSPRIGVGSPLHF TGTGCCAGCAGTCCCCGGATCGGGGTGGGTTCACCCCTCCACTTT
few TRBJ2-5 TRBD2 TRBV10-3 CAISDAGTSWKTQYF TGTGCCATCAGTGACGCCGGGACTAGCTGGAAGACCCAGTACTTC
many TRBJ1-3 NA TRBV2 CASISEVGNTIYF TGTGCCAGCATCAGCGAGGTGGGAAACACCATATATTTT
few TRBJ1-5 TRBD1 TRBV30 CAWSLQQGAQPQHF TGTGCCTGGAGCCTACAACAGGGGGCCCAGCCCCAGCATTTT
many TRBJ1-2 NA TRBV29-1 CSVFDRANYGYTF TGCAGCGTTTTTGACAGAGCTAACTATGGCTACACCTTC
few TRBJ1-1 NA TRBV30 CAWSVLGLEAFF TGTGCCTGGAGTGTACTGGGGCTAGAAGCTTTCTTT
few TRBJ2-7 NA TRBV20-1 CSAKFTYEQYF TGCAGTGCTAAGTTCACCTACGAGCAGTACTTC
few TRBJ2-4 TRBD2 TRBV20-1 CSASAYLGTTKNIQYF TGCAGTGCTAGTGCATATCTCGGGACTACCAAAAACATTCAGTACTTC
few TRBJ2-7 NA TRBV7-2 CASSLLKDTYEQYF TGTGCCAGCAGCTTATTGAAGGACACCTACGAGCAGTACTTC
few TRBJ2-1 NA TRBV11-1 CASSGGPSSYNEQFF TGTGCCAGCAGCGGGGGCCCCAGCTCCTACAATGAGCAGTTCTTC
many TRBJ2-1 TRBD2 TRBV20-1 CSATSGPHDNEQFF TGCAGTGCCACTAGCGGGCCCCATGACAATGAGCAGTTCTTC
few TRBJ2-1 TRBD2 TRBV7-9 CASSFFGSSGRNEQFF TGTGCCAGCAGCTTCTTCGGGTCTAGCGGGAGAAATGAGCAGTTCTTC
many TRBJ2-7 TRBD1 TRBV28 CASSPTGNIDEQYF TGTGCCAGCAGTCCGACAGGGAATATCGACGAGCAGTACTTC
few TRBJ2-1 NA TRBV20-1 CSAAKHPYNEQFF TGCAGTGCTGCTAAGCACCCCTACAATGAGCAGTTCTTC
NA TRBJ2-3 TRBD1 TRBV6-1 CASSAVRGGADTQYF TGTGCCAGCAGCGCTGTGAGAGGGGGCGCAGATACGCAGTATTTT
few TRBJ2-2 TRBD2 TRBV5-5 CASSLLAGVGELFF TGTGCCAGCAGCTTGCTAGCGGGAGTCGGGGAGCTGTTTTTT
few TRBJ1-4 NA TRBV11-2 CASSHNGGEKLFF TGTGCCAGCAGCCATAATGGGGGTGAAAAACTGTTTTTT
NA TRBJ2-2 NA TRBV12-3/TRBV12-4 CASSFARHNTGELFF TGTGCCAGCAGTTTTGCCAGACACAACACCGGGGAGCTGTTTTTT
few TRBJ2-1 NA TRBV6-2/TRBV6-3 CASSAELGEQFF TGTGCCAGCAGTGCCGAACTCGGTGAGCAGTTCTTC
few TRBJ1-1 NA TRBV7-8 CASSSFDGRNTEAFF TGTGCCAGCAGCTCTTTCGACGGTAGGAACACTGAAGCTTTCTTT
few TRBJ2-1 NA TRBV19 CASALSSYNEQFF TGTGCCAGTGCCTTAAGCTCCTACAATGAGCAGTTCTTC
NA TRBJ1-2 TRBD1 TRBV12-3/TRBV12-4 CASSKLTGDRGYTF TGTGCCAGCAGCAAACTTACAGGGGACCGAGGCTACACCTTC
once TRBJ2-1 TRBD2 TRBV5-1 CASSLVAGGGNEQFF TGCGCCAGCAGCTTGGTAGCGGGAGGTGGGAATGAGCAGTTCTTC
few TRBJ2-1 TRBD2 TRBV5-1 CASSLQQAGALEQFF TGCGCCAGCAGCTTGCAGCAAGCGGGAGCCCTTGAGCAGTTCTTC
NA TRBJ2-7 TRBD1 TRBV28 CASGSGGTYEQYF TGTGCCAGCGGGTCAGGGGGCACCTACGAGCAGTACTTC
NA TRBJ2-6 NA TRBV6-4 CASREQGANVLTF TGTGCCAGCCGCGAACAAGGCGCCAACGTCCTGACTTTC
NA TRBJ2-7 NA TRBV28 CASSLRQRIYEQYF TGTGCCAGCAGTTTACGACAGAGGATCTACGAGCAGTACTTC
NA TRBJ2-5 NA TRBV29-1 CSGLAFRETQYF TGCAGCGGGCTAGCTTTTCGAGAGACCCAGTACTTC
few TRBJ1-2 TRBD1 TRBV20-1 CSARDRETYGYTF TGCAGTGCAAGGGACAGGGAGACCTATGGCTACACCTTC
many TRBJ2-4 NA TRBV28 CASRGAPKNIQYF TGTGCCAGCAGGGGGGCGCCCAAAAACATTCAGTACTTC